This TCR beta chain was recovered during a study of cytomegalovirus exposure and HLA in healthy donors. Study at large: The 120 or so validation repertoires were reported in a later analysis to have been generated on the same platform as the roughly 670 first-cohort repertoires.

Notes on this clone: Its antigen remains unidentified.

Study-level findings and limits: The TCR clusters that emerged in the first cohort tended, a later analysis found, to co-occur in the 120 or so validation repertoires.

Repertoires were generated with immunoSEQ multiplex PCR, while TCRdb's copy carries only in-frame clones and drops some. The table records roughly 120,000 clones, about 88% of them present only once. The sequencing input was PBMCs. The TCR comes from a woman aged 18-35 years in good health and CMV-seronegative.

The CDR3 loop reads CASSSYGRRTEAFF. As DNA, the CDR3 is TGTGCCAGCAGTTCATATGGGAGGAGGACTGAAGCTTTCTTT. The chain uses TRBV28 and TRBJ1-1; no clear D. Germline-derived CDR1 and CDR2 are MDHEN and SYDVKM. V lost 4 bases, J lost 5 bases, and 14 bases lay in between. The CDR3 is 14 residues long.